This is a list of T cell receptor beta chains from one sample in a study of blood T cell repertoires in COVID-19. Measured with immunoSEQ multiplex PCR; TCRdb has only the in-frame clones, and not every one. The sample records 200,000 to 250,000 clones, about 88% being singletons. Sequencing input: PBMCs or T cells enriched from blood (not recorded which). The receptors stem from a woman aged 25-40 years who had recovered from COVID-19. Each CDR3 is given with its conserved first and last residue. The D gene is left open where the match is weak. Rows give clone size only sometimes, using once, few, many, or a class for an expanded clone.

CDR3aa: CASSYRAGVNEQYF; CDR3nt: TGTGCCAGTAGTTATAGAGCGGGGGTGAACGAGCAGTACTTC; v_gene: TRBV19; j_gene: TRBJ2-7; d_gene: TRBD2; abundance: -; len: 14
CDR3aa: CASSLVRTGSYEQYF; CDR3nt: TGCGCCAGCAGCTTGGTTCGGACAGGGAGCTACGAGCAGTACTTC; v_gene: TRBV5-1; j_gene: TRBJ2-7; d_gene: TRBD1; abundance: -; len: 15
CDR3aa: CASLRSGELSMNTEAFF; CDR3nt: TGTGCCAGCCTTAGATCCGGGGAGTTAAGCATGAACACTGAAGCTTTCTTT; v_gene: TRBV7-9; j_gene: TRBJ1-1; d_gene: -; abundance: -; len: 17
CDR3aa: CASSLVPPGLEAHSGNTIYF; CDR3nt: TGTGCCAGCAGCTTAGTCCCTCCGGGTTTGGAGGCCCACTCTGGAAACACCATATATTTT; v_gene: TRBV7-6; j_gene: TRBJ1-3; d_gene: -; abundance: -; len: 20
CDR3aa: CASSSRGNYGYTF; CDR3nt: TGTGCCAGCAGTTCCAGGGGGAACTATGGCTACACCTTC; v_gene: TRBV12-3/TRBV12-4; j_gene: TRBJ1-2; d_gene: TRBD1; abundance: -; len: 13
CDR3aa: CASRGASVNEKLFF; CDR3nt: TGTGCCAGTAGGGGGGCATCAGTAAATGAAAAACTGTTTTTT; v_gene: TRBV19; j_gene: TRBJ1-4; d_gene: -; abundance: -; len: 14
CDR3aa: CASHLERGFTGELFF; CDR3nt: TGTGCCAGCCATCTAGAAAGGGGTTTCACCGGGGAGCTGTTTTTT; v_gene: TRBV7-9; j_gene: TRBJ2-2; d_gene: -; abundance: -; len: 15
CDR3aa: CASSKVLTDRNYEQYF; CDR3nt: TGTGCCAGCAGCAAAGTGTTAACGGACAGGAACTACGAGCAGTACTTC; v_gene: TRBV21-1; j_gene: TRBJ2-7; d_gene: -; abundance: -; len: 16
CDR3aa: CASSLIVASTDTQYF; CDR3nt: TGTGCCAGCAGCTTAATAGTTGCTAGCACAGATACGCAGTATTTT; v_gene: TRBV11-1; j_gene: TRBJ2-3; d_gene: -; abundance: -; len: 15
CDR3aa: CASSPRLRGPQETQYF; CDR3nt: TGTGCTAGCAGCCCTAGGCTTAGAGGCCCTCAAGAGACCCAGTACTTC; v_gene: TRBV7-7; j_gene: TRBJ2-5; d_gene: -; abundance: -; len: 16
CDR3aa: CATSMRVDEKLFF; CDR3nt: TGTGCCACCTCCATGCGGGTCGATGAAAAACTGTTTTTT; v_gene: TRBV10-3; j_gene: TRBJ1-4; d_gene: -; abundance: -; len: 13
CDR3aa: CASSVIGGVAEAFF; CDR3nt: TGTGCCAGCAGCGTTATTGGAGGGGTTGCTGAAGCTTTCTTT; v_gene: TRBV2; j_gene: TRBJ1-1; d_gene: -; abundance: -; len: 14
CDR3aa: CSVTGTSNNEQFF; CDR3nt: TGCAGCGTTACAGGGACCTCCAACAATGAGCAGTTCTTC; v_gene: TRBV29-1; j_gene: TRBJ2-1; d_gene: -; abundance: -; len: 13
CDR3aa: CASSLTGGLYNEQFF; CDR3nt: TGCGCCAGCAGCCTGACAGGGGGCCTTTACAATGAGCAGTTCTTC; v_gene: TRBV4-3; j_gene: TRBJ2-1; d_gene: TRBD1; abundance: -; len: 15
CDR3aa: CASSFGGPGELFF; CDR3nt: TGTGCCAGCAGCTTCGGAGGGCCCGGGGAGCTGTTTTTT; v_gene: TRBV7-3; j_gene: TRBJ2-2; d_gene: -; abundance: once; len: 13
CDR3aa: CASSHGRAGGPNTGELFF; CDR3nt: TGTGCCAGCAGCCATGGGCGAGCGGGGGGCCCGAACACCGGGGAGCTGTTTTTT; v_gene: TRBV3-1/TRBV3-2; j_gene: TRBJ2-2; d_gene: TRBD2; abundance: -; len: 18
CDR3aa: CASSLTVPAGGPDTQYF; CDR3nt: TGTGCCAGCAGCTTAACAGTACCAGCGGGGGGCCCAGATACGCAGTATTTT; v_gene: TRBV13; j_gene: TRBJ2-3; d_gene: TRBD2; abundance: -; len: 17
CDR3aa: CASRTRSNQPQHF; CDR3nt: TGTGCCAGTAGAACCAGGAGCAATCAGCCCCAGCATTTT; v_gene: TRBV19; j_gene: TRBJ1-5; d_gene: -; abundance: once; len: 13
CDR3aa: CASKSSGQGNEKLFF; CDR3nt: TGTGCCAGCAAATCCTCCGGACAGGGAAATGAAAAACTGTTTTTT; v_gene: TRBV25-1; j_gene: TRBJ1-4; d_gene: TRBD1; abundance: -; len: 15
CDR3aa: CASSLLLPTDTQYF; CDR3nt: TGTGCCAGCAGCTTACTCCTTCCCACAGATACGCAGTATTTT; v_gene: TRBV7-2; j_gene: TRBJ2-3; d_gene: -; abundance: -; len: 14
CDR3aa: CATSKSGISYEQYF; CDR3nt: TGTGCCACCAGCAAAAGCGGGATTTCCTACGAGCAGTACTTC; v_gene: TRBV15; j_gene: TRBJ2-7; d_gene: TRBD2; abundance: -; len: 14
CDR3aa: CASSDRDRTNTGELFF; CDR3nt: TGTGCCAGCAGCGACCGGGACAGGACGAACACCGGGGAGCTGTTTTTT; v_gene: TRBV7-9; j_gene: TRBJ2-2; d_gene: TRBD1; abundance: -; len: 16
CDR3aa: CASSIGNSPGEQYF; CDR3nt: TGTGCCAGTAGTATAGGGAACTCCCCAGGCGAGCAGTACTTC; v_gene: TRBV19; j_gene: TRBJ2-7; d_gene: -; abundance: -; len: 14
CDR3aa: CASSPQSGAGSYEQYF; CDR3nt: TGTGCCAGCAGCCCCCAATCTGGGGCAGGGTCCTACGAGCAGTACTTC; v_gene: TRBV9; j_gene: TRBJ2-7; d_gene: -; abundance: -; len: 16
CDR3aa: CASSLSGRGYGYTF; CDR3nt: TGTGCCAGCAGCTTATCGGGGCGGGGGTATGGCTACACCTTC; v_gene: TRBV7-8; j_gene: TRBJ1-2; d_gene: -; abundance: -; len: 14
CDR3aa: CSVVGGRNYGYTF; CDR3nt: TGCAGCGTTGTAGGGGGCCGCAACTATGGCTACACCTTC; v_gene: TRBV29-1; j_gene: TRBJ1-2; d_gene: TRBD1; abundance: -; len: 13
CDR3aa: CASSQRERAEAFF; CDR3nt: TGTGCCAGCAGCCAGAGGGAAAGGGCTGAAGCTTTCTTT; v_gene: TRBV3-1/TRBV3-2; j_gene: TRBJ1-1; d_gene: -; abundance: -; len: 13
CDR3aa: CASSYRGSGASWTQYF; CDR3nt: TGTGCCAGTAGCTATAGGGGTAGCGGGGCCTCCTGGACCCAGTACTTC; v_gene: TRBV19; j_gene: TRBJ2-5; d_gene: TRBD2; abundance: -; len: 16
CDR3aa: CASSAWTGTSTDTQYF; CDR3nt: TGTGCCAGTAGTGCCTGGACTGGAACTAGCACAGATACGCAGTATTTT; v_gene: TRBV19; j_gene: TRBJ2-3; d_gene: -; abundance: -; len: 16
CDR3aa: CASSYSVGYTF; CDR3nt: TGTGCCAGCAGTTATTCGGTTGGCTACACCTTC; v_gene: TRBV6-2/TRBV6-3; j_gene: TRBJ1-2; d_gene: -; abundance: few; len: 11
CDR3aa: CASSSRGLFAEAFF; CDR3nt: TGTGCCAGCAGCTCACGAGGATTATTCGCTGAAGCTTTCTTT; v_gene: TRBV11-2; j_gene: TRBJ1-1; d_gene: -; abundance: -; len: 14
CDR3aa: CASSLEGLAGGELFF; CDR3nt: TGTGCCAGCAGTTTAGAGGGCCTAGCGGGAGGGGAGCTGTTTTTT; v_gene: TRBV27; j_gene: TRBJ2-2; d_gene: TRBD2; abundance: once; len: 15
CDR3aa: CASSAGTGGDTGELFF; CDR3nt: TGTGCCAGCAGCGCCGGGACAGGGGGGGACACCGGGGAGCTGTTTTTT; v_gene: TRBV5-6; j_gene: TRBJ2-2; d_gene: TRBD1; abundance: -; len: 16
CDR3aa: CASSSPKLAFHEQYF; CDR3nt: TGTGCCAGCAGCTCCCCTAAACTAGCGTTCCACGAGCAGTACTTC; v_gene: TRBV5-4; j_gene: TRBJ2-7; d_gene: TRBD2; abundance: -; len: 15
CDR3aa: CASSPTSGGASHQETQYF; CDR3nt: TGTGCCAGCAGCCCTACTAGCGGGGGGGCATCACACCAAGAGACCCAGTACTTC; v_gene: TRBV4-2; j_gene: TRBJ2-5; d_gene: TRBD2; abundance: -; len: 18
CDR3aa: CASRVRVEYNEQFF; CDR3nt: TGTGCCAGCAGAGTCAGGGTAGAGTACAATGAGCAGTTCTTC; v_gene: TRBV21-1; j_gene: TRBJ2-1; d_gene: -; abundance: -; len: 14
CDR3aa: CASSVDRGSSPLHF; CDR3nt: TGCGCCAGCAGCGTTGACAGGGGGAGTTCACCCCTCCACTTT; v_gene: TRBV5-1; j_gene: TRBJ1-6; d_gene: TRBD1; abundance: -; len: 14
CDR3aa: CASSPAAQETQYF; CDR3nt: TGTGCCAGCTCACCCGCGGCTCAAGAGACCCAGTACTTC; v_gene: TRBV18; j_gene: TRBJ2-5; d_gene: -; abundance: once; len: 13
CDR3aa: CASSQEDRGLQPQHF; CDR3nt: TGTGCCAGCAGCCAAGAGGACAGGGGGCTTCAGCCCCAGCATTTT; v_gene: TRBV4-2; j_gene: TRBJ1-5; d_gene: TRBD1; abundance: -; len: 15
CDR3aa: CASSYGWKGPNEKLFF; CDR3nt: TGTGCCAGCAGTTACGGATGGAAGGGGCCTAATGAAAAACTGTTTTTT; v_gene: TRBV6-2/TRBV6-3; j_gene: TRBJ1-4; d_gene: -; abundance: -; len: 16
CDR3aa: CASSELPVGTGGYGYTF; CDR3nt: TGTGCCAGCAGTGAACTCCCCGTGGGGACAGGGGGCTATGGCTACACCTTC; v_gene: TRBV2; j_gene: TRBJ1-2; d_gene: TRBD1; abundance: -; len: 17
CDR3aa: CASSLEKNQPQHF; CDR3nt: TGTGCCAGCAGTTTGGAGAAAAATCAGCCCCAGCATTTT; v_gene: TRBV6-4; j_gene: TRBJ1-5; d_gene: -; abundance: -; len: 13
CDR3aa: CASSVDRAGYTF; CDR3nt: TGTGCCAGCAGTGTGGACAGGGCTGGCTACACCTTC; v_gene: TRBV12-3/TRBV12-4; j_gene: TRBJ1-2; d_gene: TRBD1; abundance: -; len: 12
CDR3aa: CASSASGANVLTF; CDR3nt: TGTGCCAGCAGCGCCAGTGGGGCCAACGTCCTGACTTTC; v_gene: TRBV3-1/TRBV3-2; j_gene: TRBJ2-6; d_gene: -; abundance: -; len: 13
CDR3aa: CASSIRDRNSPLHF; CDR3nt: TGTGCCAGTAGTATAAGGGACAGAAATTCACCCCTCCACTTT; v_gene: TRBV19; j_gene: TRBJ1-6; d_gene: TRBD1; abundance: -; len: 14